The sequence of this T cell receptor (beta chain) was determined in a study of T cell changes during pregnancy in multiple sclerosis. Germline V lookup: CDR1 SGHRS, CDR2 YFSETQ. Trimming took 4 bases from V and 4 from J, leaving 15 bases between them. This CDR3 is built from 14 residues. Generated by immunoSEQ multiplex PCR, the TCRdb table keeps only in-frame clones and is missing some. The sample consists of 45,000 to 60,000 clones, approximately 90% of them appearing once. This TCR came from a female donor with multiple sclerosis, enrolled in a pregnancy study. Here the sequenced sample was peripheral blood, taken in the first trimester of pregnancy. The chain uses TRBV5-1 and TRBJ2-7; perhaps TRBD1 as D (5 bases). The CDR3 DNA follows: TGCGCCAGCAGCCCGATCCAGGGTATTTACGAGCAGTACTTC. Encoded protein: CASSPIQGIYEQYF.